This T cell receptor beta chain was sequenced for a study of cytomegalovirus exposure and HLA in healthy donors. General study findings and limits: With later analysis, a missense DCLRE1C variant became linked to TCR beta V- and J-gene trimming. CMV serostatus alone was available as immune exposure information.

Those who donated were healthy bone marrow donors. This clone was counted a few times. Its antigen is still unknown. 60 Vbeta and 13 Jbeta primers were used in PCR. Data came from immunoSEQ multiplex PCR; TCRdb stores just in-frame clones and leaves some out. The data hold about 150,000 clones, with roughly 80% observed a single time. This TCR was sampled from a middle-aged woman in good health and CMV-seronegative. Sequencing was carried out using PBMCs.

CDR3 sequence reads: CASSLEAGEGETQYF. The CDR3 region has the DNA TGCGCCAGCAGCTTGGAAGCGGGAGAGGGAGAGACCCAGTACTTC. The V call is TRBV5-1, the J call TRBJ2-5; 8 bases line up with TRBD2. This CDR3 has 15 residues. Germline loops: CDR1 SGHRS, CDR2 YFSETQ. The V segment lost 0 bases and the J segment 4 bases; nucleotides outside the gene matches: 5. Full variable domain (missing parts from reference TRBV5-1 and TRBJ2-5): KAGVTQTPRYLIKTRGQQVTLSCSPISGHRSVSWYQQTPGQGLQFLFEYFSETQRNKGNFPGRFSGRQFSNSRSEMNVSTLELGDSALYLCASSLEAGEGETQYFGPGTRLLVL.